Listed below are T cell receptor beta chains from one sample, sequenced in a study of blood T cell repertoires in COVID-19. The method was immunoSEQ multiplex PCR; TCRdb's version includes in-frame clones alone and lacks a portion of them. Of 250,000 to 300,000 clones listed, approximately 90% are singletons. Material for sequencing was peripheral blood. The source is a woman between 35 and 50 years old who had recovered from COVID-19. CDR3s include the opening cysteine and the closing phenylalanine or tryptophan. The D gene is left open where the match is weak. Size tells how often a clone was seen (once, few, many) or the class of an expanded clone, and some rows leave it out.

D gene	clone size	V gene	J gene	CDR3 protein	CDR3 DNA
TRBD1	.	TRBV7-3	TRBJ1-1	CASSPTGDRGTEAFF	TGTGCCAGCAGCCCAACGGGGGACAGGGGGACTGAAGCTTTCTTT
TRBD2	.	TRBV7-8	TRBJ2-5	CASSYKREGRETQYF	TGTGCCAGCAGCTACAAGCGGGAGGGTAGAGAGACCCAGTACTTC
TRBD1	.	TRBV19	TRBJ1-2	CASTPDQRRQGYGYTF	TGTGCCAGTACCCCTGACCAAAGAAGACAGGGGTATGGCTACACCTTC
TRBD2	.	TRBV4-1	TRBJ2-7	CASSQEWREGFYEQYF	TGCGCCAGCAGCCAAGAGTGGCGGGAGGGTTTCTACGAGCAGTACTTC
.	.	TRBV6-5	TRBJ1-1	CASSYALEGTEAFF	TGTGCCAGCAGTTACGCCCTGGAGGGAACTGAAGCTTTCTTT
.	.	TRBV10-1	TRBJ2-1	CASSDIMTSSYNEQFF	TGCGCCAGCAGTGATATCATGACTAGCTCCTACAATGAGCAGTTCTTC
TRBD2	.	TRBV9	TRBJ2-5	CASSVAVGSSGKAAETQYF	TGTGCCAGCAGCGTAGCAGTCGGGTCTAGCGGGAAGGCGGCCGAGACCCAGTACTTC
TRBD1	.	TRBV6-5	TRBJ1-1	CASSYQGASNTEAFF	TGTGCCAGCAGTTACCAGGGGGCCTCGAACACTGAAGCTTTCTTT
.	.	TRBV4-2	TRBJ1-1	CASSHTKQGAVNTEAFF	TGTGCCAGCAGCCATACCAAACAGGGCGCCGTGAACACTGAAGCTTTCTTT
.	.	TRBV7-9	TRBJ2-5	CASSLKGPQETQYF	TGTGCCAGCAGCCTCAAGGGGCCCCAAGAGACCCAGTACTTC
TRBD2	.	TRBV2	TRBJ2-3	CASSDGSSGSWTDTQYF	TGTGCCAGCAGTGATGGGTCTAGCGGGAGCTGGACAGATACGCAGTATTTT
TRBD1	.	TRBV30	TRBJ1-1	CAWRKDRRTEAFF	TGTGCCTGGAGGAAGGACAGGCGCACTGAAGCTTTCTTT
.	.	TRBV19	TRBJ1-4	CASTADSSVTNEKLFF	TGTGCCAGTACCGCCGACAGCTCCGTGACTAATGAAAAACTGTTTTTT
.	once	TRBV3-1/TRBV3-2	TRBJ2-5	CASSQETGPGETQYF	TGTGCCAGCAGCCAGGAAACAGGGCCGGGGGAGACCCAGTACTTC
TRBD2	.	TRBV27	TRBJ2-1	CASSLSPAPLSGTYNEQFF	TGTGCCAGCAGTTTATCACCCGCCCCCCTGAGCGGGACCTACAATGAGCAGTTCTTC
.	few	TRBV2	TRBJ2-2	CASSDARLANTGELFF	TGTGCCAGCAGTGATGCGCGTCTAGCCAACACCGGGGAGCTGTTTTTT
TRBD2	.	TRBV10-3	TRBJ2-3	CAISQLAGMDTQYF	TGTGCCATCAGCCAACTAGCGGGCATGGATACGCAGTATTTT
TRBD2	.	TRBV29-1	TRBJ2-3	CSATWGGFTDTQYF	TGCAGCGCAACATGGGGGGGTTTTACAGATACGCAGTATTTT
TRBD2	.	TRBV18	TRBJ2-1	CASSPNKRGRGEQFF	TGTGCCAGCTCACCCAACAAGCGGGGCCGGGGTGAGCAGTTCTTC
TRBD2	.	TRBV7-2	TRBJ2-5	CASSRGLGRETQYF	TGTGCCAGCAGCCGCGGACTAGGCCGGGAGACCCAGTACTTC
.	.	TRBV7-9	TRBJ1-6	CASSPDSQTNSPLHF	TGTGCCAGCAGCCCCGACAGCCAGACCAATTCACCCCTCCACTTT
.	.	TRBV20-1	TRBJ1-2	CSAQTVGDYTF	TGCAGTGCGCAGACAGTTGGGGATTACACCTTC
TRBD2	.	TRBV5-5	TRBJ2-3	CASRLAGGPVDTQYF	TGTGCCAGCAGGCTAGCGGGAGGGCCGGTAGATACGCAGTATTTT
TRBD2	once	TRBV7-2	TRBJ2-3	CASSPRTSGRTDTQYF	TGTGCCAGCAGCCCACGGACTAGCGGCCGCACAGATACGCAGTATTTT
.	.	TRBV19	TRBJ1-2	CASSGPERSYGYTF	TGTGCCAGTAGTGGCCCAGAAAGGAGTTATGGCTACACCTTC
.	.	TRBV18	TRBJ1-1	CASSPGQEAEAFF	TGTGCCAGCTCACCGGGACAAGAAGCTGAAGCTTTCTTT
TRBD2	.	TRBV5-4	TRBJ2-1	CASSPSGRGVYEQFF	TGTGCCAGCAGCCCTAGCGGGAGGGGTGTCTATGAGCAGTTCTTC
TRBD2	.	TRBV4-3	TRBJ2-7	CASSQGTSPYYEQYF	TGCGCCAGCAGCCAAGGGACTAGCCCCTACTACGAGCAGTACTTC
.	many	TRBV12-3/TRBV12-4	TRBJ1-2	CASSLGGEWGYTF	TGTGCCAGCAGTTTAGGTGGAGAGTGGGGCTACACCTTC
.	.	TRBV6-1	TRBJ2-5	CASSEGRGWGETQYF	TGTGCCAGCAGTGAAGGTCGGGGTTGGGGAGAGACCCAGTACTTC
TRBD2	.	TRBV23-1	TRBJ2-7	CASSHGVAGLYEQYF	TGCGCCAGCAGTCATGGGGTAGCGGGCCTCTACGAGCAGTACTTC
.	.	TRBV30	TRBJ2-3	CAWSTGLGDTQYF	TGTGCCTGGAGTACGGGACTCGGAGATACGCAGTATTTT
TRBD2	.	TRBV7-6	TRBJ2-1	CASSLGGRWYNEQFF	TGTGCCAGCAGCTTGGGCGGGAGATGGTACAATGAGCAGTTCTTC
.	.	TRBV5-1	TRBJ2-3	CASSLAGGTPTDTQYF	TGCGCCAGCAGCTTGGCCGGAGGGACCCCCACAGATACGCAGTATTTT
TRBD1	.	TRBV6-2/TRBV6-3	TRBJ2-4	CASSADRQNIQYF	TGTGCCAGCAGTGCGGACAGGCAAAACATTCAGTACTTC
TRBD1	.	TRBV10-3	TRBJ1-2	CAISDRGLGQGSRGYTF	TGTGCCATCAGCGATCGAGGGCTTGGACAGGGAAGTCGCGGCTACACCTTC
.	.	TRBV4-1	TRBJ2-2	CASSQHRNTGELFF	TGCGCCAGCAGCCAACATAGGAACACCGGGGAGCTGTTTTTT
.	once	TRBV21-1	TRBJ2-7	CASSMGLGYYEQYF	TGTGCCAGCAGCATGGGACTAGGCTACTACGAGCAGTACTTC
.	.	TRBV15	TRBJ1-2	CATSRRSTYGYTF	TGTGCCACCAGCAGGCGTTCCACCTATGGCTACACCTTC
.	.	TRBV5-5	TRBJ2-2	CASSSAPSGDTGELFF	TGTGCCAGCAGCTCGGCCCCTTCCGGGGACACCGGGGAGCTGTTTTTT
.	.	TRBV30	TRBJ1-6	CAWSVGGASYNSPLHF	TGTGCCTGGAGTGTGGGGGGGGCGTCCTATAATTCACCCCTCCACTTT
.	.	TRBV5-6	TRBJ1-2	CASSLPGSTYGYTF	TGTGCCAGCAGCTTGCCGGGGTCCACTTATGGCTACACCTTC
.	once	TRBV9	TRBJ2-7	CASSPRDSTEPSYEQYF	TGTGCCAGCAGCCCCCGGGACTCCACAGAGCCGTCATACGAGCAGTACTTC
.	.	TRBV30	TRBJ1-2	CAWSVTGPYGYTF	TGTGCCTGGAGTGTTACAGGCCCCTATGGCTACACCTTC
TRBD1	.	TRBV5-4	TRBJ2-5	CASSLARGETQYF	TGTGCCAGCAGCTTGGCCAGGGGGGAGACCCAGTACTTC
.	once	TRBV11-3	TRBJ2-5	CASSLGPGQETQYF	TGTGCCAGCAGCTTAGGGCCAGGGCAAGAGACCCAGTACTTC